One and the same sample provided the 13 T cell receptor beta chains below, sequenced in a study of T cells after yellow fever vaccination. Via MiXCR, TCRdb re-called the 5' RACE reads, giving one row per CDR3 protein. The data show some 600,000 distinct CDR3 sequences, about 15% seen once. Sequencing was performed on PBMCs, taken around 5 days after the first yellow fever vaccination. The receptors shown here come from a man aged 18 to 30 who received the YFV17D yellow fever vaccine.

V gene TRBV11-2 combines with J gene TRBJ2-5, with D perhaps TRBD2 (6 bases). Trimming pared 5 bases from V and 1 base from J, leaving 26 bases between. The CDR3 is made up of 19 amino acids. Germline values: CDR1 SGHAT, CDR2 FQNNGV. CDR3 sequence reads: CASSPRGSGAPIRQETQYF. The CDR3 nucleotides read TGTGCCAGCAGCCCCCGGGGTAGCGGAGCCCCCATCCGCCAAGAGACCCAGTACTTC. Together with reference TRBV11-2 and TRBJ2-5, the CDR3 gives the full variable domain: EAGVAQSPRYKIIEKRQSVAFWCNPISGHATLYWYQQILGQGPKLLIQFQNNGVVDDSQLPKDRFSAERLKGVDSTLKIQPAKLEDSAVYLCASSPRGSGAPIRQETQYFGPGTRLLVL.

This clonotype was recorded many times. The chain has TRBV3-1 and TRBJ2-7; D perhaps matches TRBD2 (5 bases). The germline gives CDR1 LGHDT, CDR2 YNNKEL (reference sequence). This CDR3 is built from 13 residues. Trimming removed 2 bases from V and 5 bases from J, with 10 bases in between. CDR3 in DNA: TGTGCCAGCAGCCAATATTCCGGGGACGAGCAGTACGTC. Amino acids: CASSQYSGDEQYV.

This sequence joins TRBV5-8 and TRBJ2-1, with a tentative D call TRBD1 (5 bases). CDR1 is SGHTS, CDR2 YDEGEE, per germline. V lost 2 bases to trimming and J lost 1 base, with 10 bases between them. This CDR3 is 15 amino acids long. The CDR3 nucleotides read TGTGCCAGCAGCTTCGGTACAGGATCCTACAATGAGCAGTTCTTC. Its translation is CASSFGTGSYNEQFF.

This chain joins TRBV11-2 and TRBJ2-2; D is tentatively TRBD1 or TRBD2 (5 bases each). Germline V gene lookup returns CDR1 SGHAT and CDR2 FQNNGV. Trimming took off 1 base at V and 0 bases at J, with 18 bases between the two ends. The CDR3 runs 19 residues. This chain's CDR3 is CASSLGQSGFNANTGELFF. CDR3 bases: TGTGCCAGCAGCTTAGGACAGTCGGGGTTCAACGCGAACACCGGGGAGCTGTTTTTT.

This clonotype was found a few times. The chain carries TRBV6-1 and TRBJ2-7; D is uncertain. The V gene's germline CDR1 is MNHNS and CDR2 SASEGT. The CDR3 contains 12 residues. V was trimmed by 7 bases and J by 4 bases, leaving 11 bases between them. The CDR3 loop reads CASTETHYEQYF. The DNA of the CDR3 is TGTGCCAGCACCGAAACTCATTACGAGCAGTACTTC.

The rearrangement joins TRBV11-2 to TRBJ1-4; unclear D gene. V was cut by 5 bases and J by 2 bases, with 21 bases left in between. Germline CDR1 reads SGHAT; CDR2 reads FQNNGV. The CDR3 totals 18 residues. The CDR3 protein is CASSARFVDLTTNEKLFF. CDR3 nucleotides: TGTGCCAGCAGCGCCCGTTTTGTGGATCTGACGACTAATGAAAAACTGTTTTTT.

This clonotype was seen at least ten times. The CDR3 spells CASSPRGRGDYEQYV. The CDR3 region has the DNA TGTGCCAGCAGTCCTCGAGGGAGGGGGGACTACGAGCAGTACGTC. The chain is built from TRBV28 and TRBJ2-7; a weak D match, TRBD2 (7 bases). The V end lost 5 bases, the J end lost 3 bases, and 17 bases lay between the germline ends. The CDR3 covers 15 residues. Germline CDR1 reads MDHEN; CDR2 reads SYDVKM.

The rearrangement uses TRBV6-2 or TRBV6-3 and TRBJ1-1; no clear D gene. Germline values: CDR1 MNHEY, CDR2 SVGEGT. The CDR3 sequence is 15 residues long. Trimming shortened V by 1 base and J by 0 bases, and 9 bases separated the two germline ends. CDR3 DNA sequence: TGTGCCAGCAGTTACTGGACGGTATTGAACACTGAAGCTTTCTTT. It codes for CASSYWTVLNTEAFF.

In this sample, this clonotype turned up a few times. This rearrangement joins TRBV29-1 to TRBJ1-2; no clear D. V gave up 6 bases and J gave up 4 bases, with 15 bases separating them. The CDR3 is 13 residues long. Germline-derived CDR1 and CDR2 are SQVTM and ANQGSEA. For the CDR3, the DNA is TGCAGCGTCGCCCCGAAAGTTGCCTATGGCTACACCTTC. Protein product: CSVAPKVAYGYTF. Filled out from reference TRBV29-1 and TRBJ1-2, the complete variable domain reads SAVISQKPSRDICQRGTSLTIQCQVDSQVTMMFWYRQQPGQSLTLIATANQGSEATYESGFVIDKFPISRPNLTFSTLTVSNMSPEDSSIYLCSVAPKVAYGYTFGSGTRLTVV.

This clonotype was detected only a few times. The V gene is TRBV5-6, the J gene TRBJ2-5, with 12 bases matching TRBD2. CDR1 SGHDT and CDR2 YYEEEE come from the germline V gene. V shed 4 bases and J 3 bases; nucleotides not matched to a gene: 7. CDR3 size: 16 residues. CDR3 sequence: CASSIRLAGDKETQYF. The CDR3 DNA reads TGTGCCAGCAGCATCCGACTAGCGGGGGACAAAGAGACCCAGTACTTC. Full variable domain (remainder filled in from reference TRBV5-6 and TRBJ2-5): DAGVTQSPTHLIKTRGQQVTLRCSPKSGHDTVSWYQQALGQGPQFIFQYYEEEERQRGNFPDRFSGHQFPNYSSELNVNALLLGDSALYLCASSIRLAGDKETQYFGPGTRLLVL.

The CDR3 loop reads CARDLPGQGAITEAFF. The CDR3 DNA follows: TGTGCCAGGGACCTACCGGGACAGGGGGCGATAACTGAAGCTTTCTTT. The chain joins TRBV25-1 to TRBJ1-1; 12 nucleotides align to TRBD1. Per the germline V gene, CDR1 is MGHDK and CDR2 is SYGVNS. Trimming removed 9 bases from V and 5 bases from J; junction bases left unmatched: 13. The CDR3 covers 16 residues. Using reference TRBV25-1 and TRBJ1-1 for the parts outside the CDR3, the full variable domain is EADIYQTPRYLVIGTGKKITLECSQTMGHDKMYWYQQDPGMELHLIHYSYGVNSTEKGDLSSESTVSRIRTEHFPLTLESARPSHTSQYLCARDLPGQGAITEAFFGQGTRLTVV.

Only a few counts were recorded for this clonotype. The V gene is TRBV20-1, the J gene TRBJ2-3; 11 bases align to TRBD2. J gave up 1 base and V 6 bases, and 3 bases lay outside the gene matches. This CDR3 region has 14 residues. Germline CDR1 is DFQATT and CDR2 is SNEGSKA (reference sequence). The CDR3 DNA follows: TGCAGTGCCACACTAGCGGGGGGCACAGATACGCAGTATTTT. Its protein product is CSATLAGGTDTQYF.

This clonotype was seen more than once but under ten times. The CDR3 here is CSARDTNSYEQYV. In DNA form, the CDR3 reads TGCAGTGCTAGGGACACAAATTCCTACGAGCAGTACGTC. The chain employs TRBV20-1 and TRBJ2-7; possibly TRBD1 for D (5 bases). V lost 3 bases, J lost 1 base, and 10 bases lay in between. The CDR3 spans 13 residues. Germline V lookup: CDR1 DFQATT, CDR2 SNEGSKA (reference sequence).